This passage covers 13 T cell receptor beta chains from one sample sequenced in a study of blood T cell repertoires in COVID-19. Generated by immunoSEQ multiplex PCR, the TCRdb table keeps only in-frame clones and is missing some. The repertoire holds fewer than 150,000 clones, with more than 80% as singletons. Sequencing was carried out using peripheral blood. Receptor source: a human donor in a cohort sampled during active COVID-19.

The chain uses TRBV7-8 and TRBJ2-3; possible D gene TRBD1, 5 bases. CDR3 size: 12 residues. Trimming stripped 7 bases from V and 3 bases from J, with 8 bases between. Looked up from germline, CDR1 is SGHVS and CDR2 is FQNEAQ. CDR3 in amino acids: CASTGWTDTQYF. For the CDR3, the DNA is TGTGCCAGCACAGGGTGGACAGATACGCAGTATTTT.

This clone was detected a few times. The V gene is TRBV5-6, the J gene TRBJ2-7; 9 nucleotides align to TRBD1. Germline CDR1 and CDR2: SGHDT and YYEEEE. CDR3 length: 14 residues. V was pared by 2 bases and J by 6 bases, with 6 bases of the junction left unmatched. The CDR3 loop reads CASSFWDRAAEQYF. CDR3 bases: TGTGCCAGCAGCTTTTGGGACAGGGCGGCCGAGCAGTACTTC.

In DNA form, the CDR3 reads TGTGCCAGCTCACCAGACATGAACACTGAAGCTTTCTTT. Its translation: CASSPDMNTEAFF. The rearrangement uses TRBV18 and TRBJ1-1; unclear D gene. This CDR3 contains 13 residues. Trimming left V 2 bases short and J 0 bases short, with 4 bases between. CDR1 is KGHSH, CDR2 LQKENI, per germline.

CDR3 sequence reads: CASSFEAFAGGDTEAFF. As DNA, the CDR3 is TGTGCCAGCAGCTTTGAAGCCTTTGCGGGGGGGGACACTGAAGCTTTCTTT. V is TRBV7-8 and J is TRBJ1-1; a weak D match, TRBD1 (5 bases). The germline V and J ends were trimmed by 3 bases and 3 bases, with 20 bases remaining between them. From germline, CDR1 is SGHVS and CDR2 FQNEAQ. This CDR3 spans 17 amino acids.

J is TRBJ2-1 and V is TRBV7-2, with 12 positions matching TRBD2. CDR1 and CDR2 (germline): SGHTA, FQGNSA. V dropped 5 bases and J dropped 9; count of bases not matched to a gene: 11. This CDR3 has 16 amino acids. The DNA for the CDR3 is TGTGCCAGCAGCCTCAGACTAGCGGGGGAGCGGAGTGAGCAGTTCTTC. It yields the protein CASSLRLAGERSEQFF.

CDR3 sequence reads: CASSPLGGTGATNEKLFF. The DNA of the CDR3 is TGTGCCAGCAGCCCCTTAGGCGGGACAGGCGCAACTAATGAAAAACTGTTTTTT. The chain joins TRBV7-9 to TRBJ1-4; 8 positions agree with TRBD1. The CDR3 is made up of 18 amino acids. Germline CDR1 SEHNR, CDR2 FQNEAQ (reference sequence). With 5 bases clipped from V and 0 bases from J, the junction kept 11 bases outside the gene matches.

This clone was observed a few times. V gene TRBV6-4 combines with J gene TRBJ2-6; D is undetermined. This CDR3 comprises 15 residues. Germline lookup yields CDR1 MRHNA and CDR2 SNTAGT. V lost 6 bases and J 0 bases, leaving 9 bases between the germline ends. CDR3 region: CASSPSVSGANVLTF. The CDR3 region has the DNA TGTGCCAGCAGCCCCTCAGTCTCTGGGGCCAACGTCCTGACTTTC.

CDR3 protein: CASSVAVYNEQFF. DNA of the CDR3: TGTGCCAGCAGCGTAGCTGTCTACAATGAGCAGTTCTTC. The J gene is TRBJ2-1, the V gene TRBV9; D gene ambiguous. This CDR3 is 13 amino acids long. Germline V lookup: CDR1 SGDLS, CDR2 YYNGEE. Trimming took 0 bases from V and 3 from J, leaving 4 bases between them.

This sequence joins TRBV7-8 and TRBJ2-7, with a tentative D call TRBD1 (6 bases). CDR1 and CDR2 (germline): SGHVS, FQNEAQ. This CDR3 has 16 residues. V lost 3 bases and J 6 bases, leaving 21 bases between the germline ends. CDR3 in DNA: TGTGCCAGCAGCTTGACTGAATGGGACACCCGGACCGAGCAGTACGTC. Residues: CASSLTEWDTRTEQYV.

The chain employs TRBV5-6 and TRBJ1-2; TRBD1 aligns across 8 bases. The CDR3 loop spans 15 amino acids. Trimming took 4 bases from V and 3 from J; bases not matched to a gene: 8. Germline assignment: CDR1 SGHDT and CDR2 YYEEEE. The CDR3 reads CASSLRTGRDYGYTF. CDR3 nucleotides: TGTGCCAGCAGCCTACGGACAGGGCGGGACTATGGCTACACCTTC.

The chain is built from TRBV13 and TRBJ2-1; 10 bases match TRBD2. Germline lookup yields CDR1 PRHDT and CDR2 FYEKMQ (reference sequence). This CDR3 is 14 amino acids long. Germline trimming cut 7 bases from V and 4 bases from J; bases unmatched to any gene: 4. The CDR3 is CASKRTSGYNEQFF. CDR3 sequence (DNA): TGTGCCAGCAAGCGGACTAGCGGTTACAATGAGCAGTTCTTC.

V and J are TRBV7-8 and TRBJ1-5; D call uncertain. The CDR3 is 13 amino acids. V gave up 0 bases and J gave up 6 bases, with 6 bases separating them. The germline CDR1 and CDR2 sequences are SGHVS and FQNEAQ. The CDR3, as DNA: TGTGCCAGCAGCTTAGCGCGCGCTCAGCCCCAGCATTTT. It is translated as CASSLARAQPQHF.

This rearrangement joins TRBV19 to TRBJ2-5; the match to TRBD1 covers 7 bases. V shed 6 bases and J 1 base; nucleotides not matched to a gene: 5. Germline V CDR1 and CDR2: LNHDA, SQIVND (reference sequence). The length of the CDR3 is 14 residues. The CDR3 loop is CASRIRQGQETQYF. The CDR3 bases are TGTGCCAGTAGGATAAGACAGGGCCAAGAGACCCAGTACTTC.